The T cell receptor beta chain described here comes from a study of control samples from healthy donors and cancer patients. Assay used: immunoSEQ multiplex PCR; TCRdb lists only in-frame clones, some missing. The table includes about 120,000 clones, over 90% detected once. Concerning this clone itself: Other nucleotide sequences from this sample produce the same CDR3.

Germline CDR1 LGHDT, CDR2 YNNKEL (reference sequence). This CDR3 is 15 amino acids long. The trim removed 3 bases at V and 7 bases at J, leaving 8 bases unmatched. The receptor was derived from a man aged 25 to 45 in good health. Specimen: blood. The gene calls are TRBV3-1 (or the pseudogene TRBV3-2) and TRBJ2-3, with 9 bases aligning to TRBD2. The DNA for the CDR3 is TGTGCCAGCAGCCAGGGGCGGGGGGGCCGAAATACGCAGTATTTT. Its protein product is CASSQGRGGRNTQYF.